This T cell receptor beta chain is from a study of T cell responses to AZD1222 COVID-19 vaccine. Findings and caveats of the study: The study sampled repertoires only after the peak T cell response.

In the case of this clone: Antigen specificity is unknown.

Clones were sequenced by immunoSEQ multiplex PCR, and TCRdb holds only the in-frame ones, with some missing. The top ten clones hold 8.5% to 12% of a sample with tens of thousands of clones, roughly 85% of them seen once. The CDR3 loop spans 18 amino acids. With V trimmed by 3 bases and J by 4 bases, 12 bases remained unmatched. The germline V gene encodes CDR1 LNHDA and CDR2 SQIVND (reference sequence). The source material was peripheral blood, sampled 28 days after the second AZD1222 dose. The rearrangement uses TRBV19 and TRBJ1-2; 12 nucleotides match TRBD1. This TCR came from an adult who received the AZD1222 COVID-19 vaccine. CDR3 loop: CASSIRRGTGGLFYGYTF. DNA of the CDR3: TGTGCCAGTAGTATTCGGCGGGGGACAGGGGGCTTGTTCTATGGCTACACCTTC. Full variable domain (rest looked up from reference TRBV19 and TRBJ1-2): DGGITQSPKYLFRKEGQNVTLSCEQNLNHDAMYWYRQDPGQGLRLIYYSQIVNDFQKGDIAEGYSVSREKKESFPLTVTSAQKNPTAFYLCASSIRRGTGGLFYGYTFGSGTRLTVV.